Reported below is one T cell receptor beta chain. TCRdb re-called the 5' RACE reads; every CDR3 protein appears as one record, without DNA. The table for this sample gives about 210,000 distinct CDR3 sequences. This sample was taken from a study of monozygotic twins with inflammatory bowel disease. Sequencing was done on a sample of blood. The clonotype comes from a human donor with ulcerative colitis or Crohn's disease, or a healthy co-twin of an affected twin (not recorded which).

The CDR3 loop reads CSIQTGAQETQYF. This chain links TRBV20-1 with TRBJ2-5; TCRdb's D gene call, TRBD1, goes unchecked for lack of DNA. This CDR3 is 13 amino acids long. CDR1 and CDR2 (germline): DFQATT, SNEGSKA (reference sequence).